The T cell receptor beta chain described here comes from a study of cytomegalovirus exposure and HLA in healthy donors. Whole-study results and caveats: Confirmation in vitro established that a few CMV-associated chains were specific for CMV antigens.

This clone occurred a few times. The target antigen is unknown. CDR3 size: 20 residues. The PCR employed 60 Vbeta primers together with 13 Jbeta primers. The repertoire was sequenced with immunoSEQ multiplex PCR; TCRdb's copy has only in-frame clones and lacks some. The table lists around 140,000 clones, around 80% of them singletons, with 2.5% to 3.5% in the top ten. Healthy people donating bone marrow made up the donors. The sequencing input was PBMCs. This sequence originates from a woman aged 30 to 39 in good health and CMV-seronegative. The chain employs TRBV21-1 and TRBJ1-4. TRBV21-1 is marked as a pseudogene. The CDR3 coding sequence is TGTGCCAGCAGCCCCCGCCGTGTCCCGTTCCAATGCTCTAATAATGAAAAACTGTTTTTT. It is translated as CASSPRRVPFQCSNNEKLFF.